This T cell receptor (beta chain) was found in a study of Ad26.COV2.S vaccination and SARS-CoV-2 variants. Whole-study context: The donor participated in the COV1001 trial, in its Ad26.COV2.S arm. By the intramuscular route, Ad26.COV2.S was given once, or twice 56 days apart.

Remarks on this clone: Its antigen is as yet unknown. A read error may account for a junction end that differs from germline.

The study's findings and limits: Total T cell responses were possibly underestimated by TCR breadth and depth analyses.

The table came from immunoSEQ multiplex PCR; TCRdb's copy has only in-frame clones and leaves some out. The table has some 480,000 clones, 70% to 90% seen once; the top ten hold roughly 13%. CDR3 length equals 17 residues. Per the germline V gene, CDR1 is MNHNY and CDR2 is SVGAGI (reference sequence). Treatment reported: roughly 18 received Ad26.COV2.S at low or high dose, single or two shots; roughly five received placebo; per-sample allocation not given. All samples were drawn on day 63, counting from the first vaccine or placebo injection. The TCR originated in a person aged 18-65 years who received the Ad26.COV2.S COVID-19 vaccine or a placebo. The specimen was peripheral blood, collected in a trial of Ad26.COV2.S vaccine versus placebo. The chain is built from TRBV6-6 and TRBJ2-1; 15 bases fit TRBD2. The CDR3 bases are TGTGTCAGCAGTCGGGGACTAGCGGGAGGCACACGCAATGAGCAGTTCTTC. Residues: CVSSRGLAGGTRNEQFF.